This T cell receptor beta chain originates from a study of siplizumab effects on memory and regulatory T cells (dated by TCRdb to between 2018 and 2020). The study in broad terms: The effect of the anti-CD2 antibody siplizumab on alloreactive T-cell subsets was examined in allogeneic mixed lymphocyte reactions constructed from human PBMCs.

The CDR3 holds 15 amino acids from the cysteine to the phenylalanine. Of the read, only the CDR3 DNA is kept; its 45 bases are in frame from base 1. CDR1 and CDR2 were assigned from the germline V gene as SQVTM and ANQGSEA. V is reduced by 7 bases and J by 0 bases, leaving a spacing of 16 bases between them. Overall results and qualifications from the work: Sequences below about 10^-5 frequency were poorly captured, so only a minor fraction of alloreactive clones could be mapped to unstimulated subsets. Siplizumab significantly reduced the cumulative frequency of alloreactive sequences traceable to unstimulated CD4+ memory T cells. For roughly 80-97% of proliferating CD4+ or CD8+ clones, no naive or memory phenotype could be assigned. Unstimulated naive T cells appeared to be more diverse than memory T cells, and naive cells seemed to make a substantial contribution to the alloresponse. Whether proliferating Tregs from siplizumab cultures were suppressive was not functionally confirmed. Among mappable alloreactive CD4+ clones, the Treg-derived fraction averaged approximately 72% with siplizumab versus 25% to 30% in control reactions.

Sorted unstimulated T cells, along with proliferating T cells recovered from mixed lymphocyte reactions, underwent TCRbeta CDR3 sequencing. Fresh whole blood from fewer than 11 HLA-typed healthy donors was used to isolate PBMCs. In regard to this clone: Its antigen has not been determined. No quality values exist for individual bases; no much larger clone is one base distant.

Libraries were constructed by the immunoSEQ multiplex PCR assay. Around 9.9 x 10^4 TCR templates per sample were assayed by the deep sequencing platform. Genomic DNA extracted from sorted T cells was used for TCRbeta CDR3 sequencing. Per the source publication's procedure: Clonal analysis of TCRbeta CDR3 data was done in the R programming language. Alloreactive CD4+ and CD8+ clones were identified by comparing unstimulated samples to CFSE-low samples taken after the reaction. Regulatory or non-regulatory origin of alloreactive CD4+ clones was assigned by matching sequences to the sorted unstimulated Treg and non-Treg repertoires. As stored in TCRdb, this immuneACCESS dataset retains in-frame rearrangements with V and J assigned. A fraction of the clones does not appear; measured against another copy, unresolved V genes explain less than half of the discrepancy, and the remainder lacks a known reason. The DNA was the basis for D and trimming; V, J and clone size are from that table. The sample contains approximately 94,000 clones, 90% to 95% of them found a single time. 5% to 7% of the sample goes to the ten largest clones.

Material for sequencing was CD8+ T cells sorted from blood. The rearrangement joined TRBV29-1 to TRBJ1-3, with an unclear D gene assignment. The origin of this receptor is a human donor in good health. Read as DNA, the sequence is TGCAGCGCCGTTGGGTCGGCCGGCTCTGGAAACACCATATATTTT. It translates as CSAVGSAGSGNTIYF.